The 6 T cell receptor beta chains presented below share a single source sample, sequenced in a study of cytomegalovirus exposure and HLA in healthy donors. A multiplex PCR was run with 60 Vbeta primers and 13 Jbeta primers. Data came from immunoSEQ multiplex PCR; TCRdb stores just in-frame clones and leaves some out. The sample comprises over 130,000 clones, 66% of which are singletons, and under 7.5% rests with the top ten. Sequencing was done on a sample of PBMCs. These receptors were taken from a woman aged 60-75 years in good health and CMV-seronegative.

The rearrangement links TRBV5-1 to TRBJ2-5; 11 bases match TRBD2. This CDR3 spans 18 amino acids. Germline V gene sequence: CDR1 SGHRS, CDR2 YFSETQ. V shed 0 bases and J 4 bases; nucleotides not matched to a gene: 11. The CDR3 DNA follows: TGCGCCAGCAGCTTGGGGGAAGAGCTAGCGGGGGGCGGAGAGACCCAGTACTTC. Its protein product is CASSLGEELAGGGETQYF.

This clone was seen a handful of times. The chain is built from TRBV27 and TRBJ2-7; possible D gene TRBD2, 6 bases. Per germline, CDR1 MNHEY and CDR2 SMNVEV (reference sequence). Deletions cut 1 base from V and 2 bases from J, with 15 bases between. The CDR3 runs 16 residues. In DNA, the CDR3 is TGTGCCAGCAGTTTATTGGGACTGGACGGGCCCTACGAGCAGTACTTC. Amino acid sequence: CASSLLGLDGPYEQYF.

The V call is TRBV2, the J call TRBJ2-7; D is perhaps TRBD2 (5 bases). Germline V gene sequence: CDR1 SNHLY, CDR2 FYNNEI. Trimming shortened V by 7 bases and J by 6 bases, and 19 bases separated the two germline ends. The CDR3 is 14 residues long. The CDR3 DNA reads TGTGCCAGCACACTAGAGGCCCCTACGGGCGAGCAGTACTTC. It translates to CASTLEAPTGEQYF.

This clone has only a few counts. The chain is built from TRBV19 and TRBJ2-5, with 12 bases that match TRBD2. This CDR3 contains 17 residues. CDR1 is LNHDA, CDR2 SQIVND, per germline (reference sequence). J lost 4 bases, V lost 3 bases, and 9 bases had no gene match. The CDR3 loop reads CASSIGASGRAAETQYF. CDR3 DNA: TGTGCCAGTAGTATTGGGGCTAGCGGGAGGGCGGCAGAGACCCAGTACTTC.

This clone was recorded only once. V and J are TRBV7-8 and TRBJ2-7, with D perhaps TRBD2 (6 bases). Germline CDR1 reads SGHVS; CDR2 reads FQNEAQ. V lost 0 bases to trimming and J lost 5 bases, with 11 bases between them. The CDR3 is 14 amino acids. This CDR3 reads CASSLAGLFNEQYF. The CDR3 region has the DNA TGTGCCAGCAGCTTAGCAGGACTATTTAACGAGCAGTACTTC.

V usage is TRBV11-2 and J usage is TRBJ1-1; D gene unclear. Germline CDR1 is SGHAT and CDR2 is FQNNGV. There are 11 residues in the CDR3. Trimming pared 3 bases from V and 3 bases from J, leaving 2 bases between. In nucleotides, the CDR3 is TGTGCCAGCAGCTTCGACACTGAAGCTTTCTTT. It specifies CASSFDTEAFF.